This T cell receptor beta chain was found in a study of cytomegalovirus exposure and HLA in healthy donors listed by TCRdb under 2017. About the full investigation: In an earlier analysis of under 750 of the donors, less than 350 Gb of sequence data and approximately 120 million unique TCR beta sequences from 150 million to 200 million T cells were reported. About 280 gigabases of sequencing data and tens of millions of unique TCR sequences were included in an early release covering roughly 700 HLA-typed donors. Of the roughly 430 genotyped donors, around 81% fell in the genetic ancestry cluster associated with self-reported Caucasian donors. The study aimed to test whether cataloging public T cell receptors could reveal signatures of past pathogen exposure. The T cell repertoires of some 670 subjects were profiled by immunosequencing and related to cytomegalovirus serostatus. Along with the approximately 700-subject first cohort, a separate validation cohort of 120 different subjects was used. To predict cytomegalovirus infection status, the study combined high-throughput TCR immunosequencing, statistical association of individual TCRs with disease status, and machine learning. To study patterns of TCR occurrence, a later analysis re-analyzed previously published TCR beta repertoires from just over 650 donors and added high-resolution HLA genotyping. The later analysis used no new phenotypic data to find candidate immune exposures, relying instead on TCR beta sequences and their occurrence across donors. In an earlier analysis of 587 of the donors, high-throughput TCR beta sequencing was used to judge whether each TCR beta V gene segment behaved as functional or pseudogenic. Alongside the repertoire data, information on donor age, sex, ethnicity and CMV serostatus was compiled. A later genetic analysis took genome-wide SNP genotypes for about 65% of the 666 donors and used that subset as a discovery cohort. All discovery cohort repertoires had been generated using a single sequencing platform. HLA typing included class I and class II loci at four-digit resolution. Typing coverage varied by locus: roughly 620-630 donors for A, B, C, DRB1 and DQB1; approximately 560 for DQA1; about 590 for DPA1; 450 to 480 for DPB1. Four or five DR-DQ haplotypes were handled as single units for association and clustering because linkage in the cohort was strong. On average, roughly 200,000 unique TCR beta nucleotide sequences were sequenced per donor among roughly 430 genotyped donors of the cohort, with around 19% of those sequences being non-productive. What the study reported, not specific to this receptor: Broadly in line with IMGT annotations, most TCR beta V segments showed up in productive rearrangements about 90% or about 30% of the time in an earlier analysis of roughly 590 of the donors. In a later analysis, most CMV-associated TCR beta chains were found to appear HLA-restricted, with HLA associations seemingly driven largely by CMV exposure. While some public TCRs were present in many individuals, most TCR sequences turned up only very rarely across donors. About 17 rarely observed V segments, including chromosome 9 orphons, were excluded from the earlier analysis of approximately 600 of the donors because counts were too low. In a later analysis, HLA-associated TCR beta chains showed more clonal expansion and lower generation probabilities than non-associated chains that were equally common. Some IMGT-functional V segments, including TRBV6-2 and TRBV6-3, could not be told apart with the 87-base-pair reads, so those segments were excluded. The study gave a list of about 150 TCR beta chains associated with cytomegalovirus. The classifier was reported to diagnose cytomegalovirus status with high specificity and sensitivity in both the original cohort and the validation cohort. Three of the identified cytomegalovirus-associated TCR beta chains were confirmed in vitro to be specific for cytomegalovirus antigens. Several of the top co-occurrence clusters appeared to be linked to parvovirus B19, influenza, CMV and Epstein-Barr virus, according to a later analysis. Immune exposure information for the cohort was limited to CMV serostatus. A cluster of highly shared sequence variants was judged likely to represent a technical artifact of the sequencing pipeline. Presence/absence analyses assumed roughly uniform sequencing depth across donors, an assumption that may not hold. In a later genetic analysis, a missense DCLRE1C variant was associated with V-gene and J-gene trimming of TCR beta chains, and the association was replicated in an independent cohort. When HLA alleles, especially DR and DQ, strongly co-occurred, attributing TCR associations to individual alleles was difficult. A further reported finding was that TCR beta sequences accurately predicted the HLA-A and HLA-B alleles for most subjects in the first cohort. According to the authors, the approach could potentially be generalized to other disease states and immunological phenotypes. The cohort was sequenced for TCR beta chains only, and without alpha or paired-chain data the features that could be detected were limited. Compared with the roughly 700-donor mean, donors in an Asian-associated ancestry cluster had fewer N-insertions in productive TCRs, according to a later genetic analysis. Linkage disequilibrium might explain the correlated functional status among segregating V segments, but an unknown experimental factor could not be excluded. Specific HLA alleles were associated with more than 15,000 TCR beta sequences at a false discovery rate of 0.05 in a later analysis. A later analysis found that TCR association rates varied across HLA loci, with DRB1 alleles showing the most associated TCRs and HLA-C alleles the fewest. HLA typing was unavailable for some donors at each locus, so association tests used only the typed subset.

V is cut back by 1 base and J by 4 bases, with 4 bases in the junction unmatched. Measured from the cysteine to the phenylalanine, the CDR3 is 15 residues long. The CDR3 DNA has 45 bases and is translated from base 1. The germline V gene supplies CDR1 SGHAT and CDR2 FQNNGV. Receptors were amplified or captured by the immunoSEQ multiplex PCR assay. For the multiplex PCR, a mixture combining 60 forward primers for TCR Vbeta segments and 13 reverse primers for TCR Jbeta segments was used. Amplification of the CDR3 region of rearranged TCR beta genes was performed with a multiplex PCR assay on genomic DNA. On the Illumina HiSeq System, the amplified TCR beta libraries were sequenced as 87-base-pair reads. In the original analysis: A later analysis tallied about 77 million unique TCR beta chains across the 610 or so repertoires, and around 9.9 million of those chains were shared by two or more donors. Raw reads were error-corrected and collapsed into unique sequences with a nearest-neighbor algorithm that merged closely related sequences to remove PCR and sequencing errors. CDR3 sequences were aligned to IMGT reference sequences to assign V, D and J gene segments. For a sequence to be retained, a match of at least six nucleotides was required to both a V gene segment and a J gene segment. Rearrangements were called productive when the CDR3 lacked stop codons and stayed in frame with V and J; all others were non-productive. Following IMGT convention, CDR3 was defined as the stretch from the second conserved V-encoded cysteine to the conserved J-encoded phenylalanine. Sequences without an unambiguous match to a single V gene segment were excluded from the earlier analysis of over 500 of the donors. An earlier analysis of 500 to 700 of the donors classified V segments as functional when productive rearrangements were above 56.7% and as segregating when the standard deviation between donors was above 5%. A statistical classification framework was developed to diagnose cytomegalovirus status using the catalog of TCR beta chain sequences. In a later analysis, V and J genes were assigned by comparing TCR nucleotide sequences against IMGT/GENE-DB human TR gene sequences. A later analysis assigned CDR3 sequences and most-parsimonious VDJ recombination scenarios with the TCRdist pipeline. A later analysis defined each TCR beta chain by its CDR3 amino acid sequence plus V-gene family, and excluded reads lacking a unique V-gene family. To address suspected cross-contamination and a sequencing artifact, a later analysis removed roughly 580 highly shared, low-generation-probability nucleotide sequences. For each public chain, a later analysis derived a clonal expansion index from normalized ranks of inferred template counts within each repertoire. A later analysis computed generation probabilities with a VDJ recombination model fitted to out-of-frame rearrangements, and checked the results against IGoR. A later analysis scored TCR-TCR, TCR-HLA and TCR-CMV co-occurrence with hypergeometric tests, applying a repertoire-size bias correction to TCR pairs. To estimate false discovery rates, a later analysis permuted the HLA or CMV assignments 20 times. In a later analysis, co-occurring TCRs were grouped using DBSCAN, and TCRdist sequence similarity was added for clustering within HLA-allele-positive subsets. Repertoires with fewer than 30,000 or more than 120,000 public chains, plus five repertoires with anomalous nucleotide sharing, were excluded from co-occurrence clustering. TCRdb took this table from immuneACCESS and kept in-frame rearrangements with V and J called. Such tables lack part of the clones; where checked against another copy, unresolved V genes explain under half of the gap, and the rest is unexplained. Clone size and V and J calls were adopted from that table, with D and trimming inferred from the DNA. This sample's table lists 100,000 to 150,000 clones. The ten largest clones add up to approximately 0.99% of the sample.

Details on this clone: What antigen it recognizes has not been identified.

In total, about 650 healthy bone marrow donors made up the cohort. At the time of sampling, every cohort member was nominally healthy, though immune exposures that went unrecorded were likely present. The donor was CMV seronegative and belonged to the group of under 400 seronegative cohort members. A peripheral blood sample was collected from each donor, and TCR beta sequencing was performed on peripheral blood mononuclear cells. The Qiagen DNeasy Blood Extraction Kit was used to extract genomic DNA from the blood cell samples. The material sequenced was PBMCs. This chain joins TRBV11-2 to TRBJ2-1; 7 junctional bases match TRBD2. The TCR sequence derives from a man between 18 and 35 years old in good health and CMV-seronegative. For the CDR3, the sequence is CASSLGLAAYNEQFF. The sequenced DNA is TGTGCCAGCAGCTTAGGGCTAGCGGCATACAATGAGCAGTTCTTC.